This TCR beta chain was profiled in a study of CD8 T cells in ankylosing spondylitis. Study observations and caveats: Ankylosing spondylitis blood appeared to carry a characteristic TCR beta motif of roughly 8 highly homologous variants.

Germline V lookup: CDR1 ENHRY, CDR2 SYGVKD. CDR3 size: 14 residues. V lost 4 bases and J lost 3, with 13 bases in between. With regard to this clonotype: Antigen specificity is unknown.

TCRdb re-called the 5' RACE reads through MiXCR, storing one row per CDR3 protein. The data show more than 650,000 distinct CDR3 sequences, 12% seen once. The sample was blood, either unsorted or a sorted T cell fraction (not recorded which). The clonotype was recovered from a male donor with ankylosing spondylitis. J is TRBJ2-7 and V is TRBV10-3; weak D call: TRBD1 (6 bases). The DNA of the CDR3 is TGTGCCATCAGTGCTGTTTCACAGGGCTACGAGCAGTACTTC. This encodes CAISAVSQGYEQYF.